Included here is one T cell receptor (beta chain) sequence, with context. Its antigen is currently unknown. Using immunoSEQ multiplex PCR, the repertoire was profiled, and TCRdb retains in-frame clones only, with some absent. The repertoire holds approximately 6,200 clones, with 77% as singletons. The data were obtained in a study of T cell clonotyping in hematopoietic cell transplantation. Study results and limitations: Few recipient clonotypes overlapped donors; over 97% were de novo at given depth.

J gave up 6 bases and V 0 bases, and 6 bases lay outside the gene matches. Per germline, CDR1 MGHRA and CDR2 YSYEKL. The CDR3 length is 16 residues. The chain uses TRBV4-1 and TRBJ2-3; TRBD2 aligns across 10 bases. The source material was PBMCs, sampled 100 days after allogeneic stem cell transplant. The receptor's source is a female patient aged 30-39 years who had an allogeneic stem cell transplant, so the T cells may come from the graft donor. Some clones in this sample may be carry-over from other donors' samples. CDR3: CASSQDIAGGMDTQYF. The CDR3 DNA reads TGCGCCAGCAGCCAAGACATAGCGGGGGGTATGGATACGCAGTATTTT.